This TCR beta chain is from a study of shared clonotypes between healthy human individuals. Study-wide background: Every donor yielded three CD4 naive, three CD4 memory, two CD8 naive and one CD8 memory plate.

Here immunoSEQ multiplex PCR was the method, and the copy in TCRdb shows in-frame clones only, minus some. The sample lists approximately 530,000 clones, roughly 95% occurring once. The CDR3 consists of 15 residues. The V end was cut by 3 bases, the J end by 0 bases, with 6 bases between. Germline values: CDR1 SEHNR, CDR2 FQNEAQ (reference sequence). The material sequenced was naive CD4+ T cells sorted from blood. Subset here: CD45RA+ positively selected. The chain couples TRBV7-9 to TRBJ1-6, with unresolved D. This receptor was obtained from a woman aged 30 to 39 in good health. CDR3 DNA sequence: TGTGCCAGCAGCTTGCAGAGCTCCTATAATTCACCCCTCCACTTT. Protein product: CASSLQSSYNSPLHF.